These T cell receptor beta chains were read from a single sample in a study of cytomegalovirus exposure and HLA in healthy donors. Sequencing used immunoSEQ multiplex PCR; TCRdb keeps in-frame clones, though not all of them. This sample has 54,000 or so clones, with roughly three fifths found just once. Material: PBMCs. The source of these receptors is a human donor in good health. Each CDR3 is given with its conserved first and last residue. The order of the fields is J gene, D gene, V gene, clone size, CDR3 DNA, CDR3 protein. A D gene is named only where the DNA matches it firmly. Size is omitted from some rows. Given values are once, few, many or a class for expanded clones.

J gene: TRBJ1-5
D gene: TRBD1
V gene: TRBV6-1
clone size: -
CDR3 DNA: TGTGCCAGCAGTGAAGGCCGCAGGGGGATCCAGCTATCGGCCCAGCATTTT
CDR3 protein: CASSEGRRGIQLSAQHF

J gene: TRBJ1-5
D gene: TRBD1
V gene: TRBV2
clone size: few
CDR3 DNA: TGTGCCAGCAGCGGGGGGGGGACAGGGAACAATCAGCCCCAGCATTTT
CDR3 protein: CASSGGGTGNNQPQHF

J gene: TRBJ2-3
D gene: -
V gene: TRBV30
clone size: few
CDR3 DNA: TGTGCCTGGAGTGTAGTTCAGGGAGGGCAGTATTTT
CDR3 protein: CAWSVVQGGQYF

J gene: TRBJ2-7
D gene: TRBD2
V gene: TRBV19
clone size: medium-sized
CDR3 DNA: TGTGCCAGTAGTTCTGGGACTAGCGGGCGCTACGAGCAGTACTTC
CDR3 protein: CASSSGTSGRYEQYF

J gene: TRBJ2-7
D gene: TRBD1
V gene: TRBV18
clone size: -
CDR3 DNA: TGTGCCAGCTCACCGGGGACAGGGGGAAAAAGCGAGCAGTACTTC
CDR3 protein: CASSPGTGGKSEQYF

J gene: TRBJ2-5
D gene: -
V gene: TRBV12-5
clone size: -
CDR3 DNA: TGTGCTAGTGGTTTGGTACGGAGGGGCGCCGGGGAGCAGTACTTC
CDR3 protein: CASGLVRRGAGEQYF

J gene: TRBJ2-7
D gene: -
V gene: TRBV6-1
clone size: -
CDR3 DNA: TGTGCCAGCAGTGAATGGGGAGGGGGAGCCTACGAGCAGTACTTC
CDR3 protein: CASSEWGGGAYEQYF

J gene: TRBJ2-5
D gene: -
V gene: TRBV13
clone size: -
CDR3 DNA: TGTGCCAGCAGCTCCCAGGGGGAGGAAGAGACCCAGTACTTC
CDR3 protein: CASSSQGEEETQYF

J gene: TRBJ2-5
D gene: -
V gene: TRBV5-1
clone size: -
CDR3 DNA: TGCGCCAGCAGCTTAATGACAGACCAAGAGACCCAGTACTTC
CDR3 protein: CASSLMTDQETQYF

J gene: TRBJ2-5
D gene: -
V gene: TRBV7-9
clone size: -
CDR3 DNA: TGTGCCAGCAGCTTAGGGGGGGACGGAGAGACCCAGTACTTC
CDR3 protein: CASSLGGDGETQYF

J gene: TRBJ2-5
D gene: TRBD1
V gene: TRBV7-9
clone size: -
CDR3 DNA: TGTGCCAGCAGCCCTGGACAGGGACAAGAGACCCAGTACTTC
CDR3 protein: CASSPGQGQETQYF

J gene: TRBJ1-4
D gene: -
V gene: TRBV25-1
clone size: -
CDR3 DNA: TGTGCCAGCAGTGAATCCCGGGGAACTAATGAAAAACTGTTTTTT
CDR3 protein: CASSESRGTNEKLFF

J gene: TRBJ2-3
D gene: -
V gene: TRBV4-2
clone size: -
CDR3 DNA: TGTGCCAGCAGCCAAGAAAACGGCGGGGTCACAGATACGCAGTATTTT
CDR3 protein: CASSQENGGVTDTQYF

J gene: TRBJ2-5
D gene: TRBD2
V gene: TRBV2
clone size: -
CDR3 DNA: TGTGCCAGCAGTGAGGTTTCAATAGGGGCTAGCGGGGGGGAAGAGACCCAGTACTTC
CDR3 protein: CASSEVSIGASGGEETQYF

J gene: TRBJ1-1
D gene: -
V gene: TRBV18
clone size: -
CDR3 DNA: TGTGCCAGCTCACCACCCCCAATCAACACTGAAGCTTTCTTT
CDR3 protein: CASSPPPINTEAFF

J gene: TRBJ1-1
D gene: -
V gene: TRBV5-5
clone size: once
CDR3 DNA: TGTGCCAGCAGCTTGGCCGGGGGAGTTTATAGTGAAGCTTTCTTT
CDR3 protein: CASSLAGGVYSEAFF

J gene: TRBJ1-4
D gene: -
V gene: TRBV7-9
clone size: -
CDR3 DNA: TGTGCCAGCAGCCCGGGACTTTCTGCAACTAATGAAAAACTGTTTTTT
CDR3 protein: CASSPGLSATNEKLFF

J gene: TRBJ1-1
D gene: TRBD1
V gene: TRBV4-1
clone size: -
CDR3 DNA: TGCGCCAGCAGCCAAAGGACAGGGTGGACTGAAGCTTTCTTT
CDR3 protein: CASSQRTGWTEAFF

J gene: TRBJ2-7
D gene: TRBD2
V gene: TRBV7-9
clone size: -
CDR3 DNA: TGTGCCAGCAGCCCCCCTGGACTAGCTTTCGAGCAGTACTTC
CDR3 protein: CASSPPGLAFEQYF

J gene: TRBJ2-7
D gene: -
V gene: TRBV10-3
clone size: -
CDR3 DNA: TGTGCCATCAGCACCCGGGGGTGGGAGCAGTACTTC
CDR3 protein: CAISTRGWEQYF

J gene: TRBJ2-7
D gene: TRBD1
V gene: TRBV19
clone size: -
CDR3 DNA: TGTGCCAGTAGACGGACAGGGGAGAGCTACGAGCAGTACTTC
CDR3 protein: CASRRTGESYEQYF

J gene: TRBJ2-7
D gene: TRBD1
V gene: TRBV6-6
clone size: once
CDR3 DNA: TGTGCCAGCAGTCAACCTCAGGGACAGGGCCACGAGCAGTACTTC
CDR3 protein: CASSQPQGQGHEQYF

J gene: TRBJ2-1
D gene: TRBD1
V gene: TRBV7-3
clone size: -
CDR3 DNA: TGTGCCAGCAGCTCTCGACAGGGCAATGAGCAGTTCTTC
CDR3 protein: CASSSRQGNEQFF

J gene: TRBJ1-5
D gene: -
V gene: TRBV19
clone size: few
CDR3 DNA: TGTGCCAGCCGAACAGGGACAAATAGCAATCAGCCCCAGCATTTT
CDR3 protein: CASRTGTNSNQPQHF

J gene: TRBJ2-5
D gene: -
V gene: TRBV7-2
clone size: -
CDR3 DNA: TGTGCCAGCAGCACGGGACTGTTGGGGGAGACCCAGTACTTC
CDR3 protein: CASSTGLLGETQYF

J gene: TRBJ1-2
D gene: -
V gene: TRBV21-1
clone size: -
CDR3 DNA: TGTGCCAGCAGCAAAGAAGGTCAAGGACATACTCTCCGTGGCTACACCTTC
CDR3 protein: CASSKEGQGHTLRGYTF

J gene: TRBJ2-7
D gene: TRBD1
V gene: TRBV30
clone size: -
CDR3 DNA: TGTGCCTGGAGTCCTGGGGGGACAGGGCCCTACGAGCAGTACTTC
CDR3 protein: CAWSPGGTGPYEQYF

J gene: TRBJ2-7
D gene: -
V gene: TRBV7-2
clone size: -
CDR3 DNA: TGTGCCAGCAGCTTATTGGCAGGCCCCTACGAGCAGTACTTC
CDR3 protein: CASSLLAGPYEQYF

J gene: TRBJ2-5
D gene: TRBD1
V gene: TRBV10-3
clone size: -
CDR3 DNA: TGTGCCACGCAGGACAGGGCGCAAGAGACCCAGTACTTC
CDR3 protein: CATQDRAQETQYF

J gene: TRBJ2-7
D gene: TRBD2
V gene: TRBV5-4
clone size: -
CDR3 DNA: TGTGCCAGCAGCCCCGGGGGAGCGGGGGGCTCCTACGAGCAGTACTTC
CDR3 protein: CASSPGGAGGSYEQYF

J gene: TRBJ2-3
D gene: -
V gene: TRBV6-1
clone size: few
CDR3 DNA: TGTGCCAGCAAGAAGGGGGTTCCCTTCACAGATACGCAGTATTTT
CDR3 protein: CASKKGVPFTDTQYF

J gene: TRBJ1-5
D gene: TRBD1
V gene: TRBV27
clone size: -
CDR3 DNA: TGTGCCAGCAGTTTATCGGGGACAGGGTATCAGCCCCAGCATTTT
CDR3 protein: CASSLSGTGYQPQHF

J gene: TRBJ2-7
D gene: TRBD2
V gene: TRBV29-1
clone size: -
CDR3 DNA: TGCAGCGTTGTTCTACCTAGCGGGGGCCTCAGCTCCTACGAGCAGTACTTC
CDR3 protein: CSVVLPSGGLSSYEQYF

J gene: TRBJ2-3
D gene: -
V gene: TRBV2
clone size: -
CDR3 DNA: TGTGCCAGCAGTGACAGGGTTATCACAGATACGCAGTATTTT
CDR3 protein: CASSDRVITDTQYF

J gene: TRBJ1-1
D gene: -
V gene: TRBV13
clone size: -
CDR3 DNA: TGTGCCAGCAGCCCACGGACAAGGGGCCTGAACACTGAAGCTTTCTTT
CDR3 protein: CASSPRTRGLNTEAFF

J gene: TRBJ1-2
D gene: -
V gene: TRBV7-9
clone size: few
CDR3 DNA: TGTGCCAGCAGCGACAATTCCGGCTATGGCTACACCTTC
CDR3 protein: CASSDNSGYGYTF

J gene: TRBJ1-1
D gene: -
V gene: TRBV19
clone size: few
CDR3 DNA: TGTGCCAGTAACGCGCAGGGTTTCACTGAAGCTTTCTTT
CDR3 protein: CASNAQGFTEAFF

J gene: TRBJ2-5
D gene: TRBD2
V gene: TRBV7-3
clone size: -
CDR3 DNA: TGTGCCAGCAGCAGCCAGGGACTAGTAAAACAAAAGACCCAGTACTTC
CDR3 protein: CASSSQGLVKQKTQYF

J gene: TRBJ1-2
D gene: -
V gene: TRBV4-3
clone size: -
CDR3 DNA: TGCGCCAGCAGCCAAGTCGGGCAGGGCAACTATGGCTACACCTTC
CDR3 protein: CASSQVGQGNYGYTF

J gene: TRBJ2-1
D gene: TRBD2
V gene: TRBV7-8
clone size: -
CDR3 DNA: TGTGCCAGCAGTCCCCTAGCGGGGGGAAACAATGAGCAGTTCTTC
CDR3 protein: CASSPLAGGNNEQFF